The 10 T cell receptor beta chains reported below all come from one sample, sequenced in a study of blood T cell dynamics during melanoma immunotherapy. Described time point: week 3, after first cycle of checkpoint inhibitor. Some clones are missing from TCRdb's copy, which holds only in-frame ones; the method was immunoSEQ multiplex PCR. The repertoire includes around 800 clones, about 65% of them detected once, and 27% sits in the top ten. This specimen consisted of central memory CD8+ T cells from blood, obtained from a patient treated with checkpoint blockade. These receptors all come from a human donor with melanoma.

The rearrangement links TRBV6-7 to TRBJ2-7, with 9 nucleotides matching TRBD1. TRBV6-7 falls under the ORF class, with uncertain function. V shed 5 bases and J 4 bases; nucleotides not matched to a gene: 9. CDR3 length equals 15 residues. For the CDR3, the DNA is TGTGCCAGCAGTGAAATGGCCGGGACAGGGTACGAGCAGTACTTC. This gives the protein CASSEMAGTGYEQYF.

This rearrangement joins TRBV7-6 to TRBJ1-5; 7 bases align to TRBD1. CDR3 size: 16 residues. V lost 5 bases to trimming and J lost 1 base; unmatched junction nucleotides: 8. The V gene's germline CDR1 is SGHVS and CDR2 FNYEAQ. The CDR3 loop is CASSPGVGGSNQPQHF. CDR3 DNA: TGTGCCAGCAGCCCAGGTGTAGGGGGCAGCAATCAGCCCCAGCATTTT.

In its sample, this clone was seen a few times. This rearrangement joins TRBV27 to TRBJ1-5, with 9 bases matching TRBD1. The CDR3 loop spans 14 amino acids. J was trimmed by 4 bases and V by 8 bases; bases with no gene match: 6. Germline V gene lookup returns CDR1 MNHEY and CDR2 SMNVEV (reference sequence). CDR3 protein: CASGGQGTNQPQHF. The DNA for the CDR3 is TGTGCCAGCGGGGGACAGGGAACGAATCAGCCCCAGCATTTT.

The count of this clone is one. CDR3 amino acids: CASSLIDRGYEQYF. CDR3 DNA sequence: TGTGCCAGCAGCTTAATCGACAGGGGGTACGAGCAGTACTTC. This chain connects TRBV7-2 to TRBJ2-5; 9 bases align to TRBD1. Matching the DNA end better, TRBJ2-7 makes the J call doubtful. The CDR3 contains 14 residues. Per the germline V gene, CDR1 is SGHTA and CDR2 is FQGNSA.

This chain uses TRBV27 with TRBJ2-1, with TRBD2 matching 10 bases. Germline CDR1 is MNHEY and CDR2 is SMNVEV (reference sequence). After removal of 5 bases from V and 0 bases from J, the junction contained 4 bases not matched to a gene. This CDR3 is 16 amino acids long. CDR3 nucleotide sequence: TGTGCCAGCAGTCCACCTAGCGGGAGCTCCTACAATGAGCAGTTCTTC. Encoded protein: CASSPPSGSSYNEQFF.

This clone was seen a few times. V usage is TRBV30 and J usage is TRBJ2-7, with TRBD1 identical over 7 bases. V lost 0 bases to trimming and J lost 4 bases; unmatched junction nucleotides: 6. The germline CDR1 and CDR2 sequences are GTSNPN and SVGIG (reference sequence). The CDR3 consists of 14 residues. The CDR3 reads CAWSVKGASYEQYF. CDR3 DNA sequence: TGTGCCTGGAGTGTAAAGGGGGCAAGTTACGAGCAGTACTTC.

The J gene is TRBJ2-3, the V gene TRBV7-2; the match to TRBD2 covers 12 bases. With 5 bases clipped from V and 10 bases from J, the junction kept 10 bases outside the gene matches. The CDR3 is 15 amino acids. Germline CDR1 and CDR2: SGHTA and FQGNSA. The CDR3 reads CASSSLAGGPKAQYF. The CDR3 DNA follows: TGTGCCAGCAGCAGTCTAGCGGGGGGGCCGAAGGCGCAGTATTTT. Supplemented by reference TRBV7-2 and TRBJ2-3, the full variable domain reads GAGVSQSPSNKVTEKGKDVELRCDPISGHTALYWYRQSLGQGLEFLIYFQGNSAPDKSGLPSDRFSAERTGGSVSTLTIQRTQQEDSAVYLCASSSLAGGPKAQYFGPGTRLTVL.

The sample holds a few counts of this clone. The chain couples TRBV19 to TRBJ2-7, with TRBD2 as a possible D gene (6 bases). Germline lookup yields CDR1 LNHDA and CDR2 SQIVND (reference sequence). Trimming stripped 5 bases from V and 3 bases from J, with 14 bases between. The CDR3 contains 14 residues. The CDR3 region has the DNA TGTGCCAGTAGTCCCGGGAACGGGGGCTACGAGCAGTACTTC. This encodes CASSPGNGGYEQYF.

The table lists this clone with a few counts. The same CDR3 is also encoded by other DNA sequences in this sample. The rearrangement joins TRBV9 to TRBJ2-3; no firm D call. With 1 base removed from V and 0 bases from J, the gap between germline ends came to 9 bases. Per germline, CDR1 SGDLS and CDR2 YYNGEE. The CDR3 has 15 amino acids. In nucleotides, the CDR3 is TGTGCCAGCAGCGTAAGTGGATCTAGCACAGATACGCAGTATTTT. Amino acid sequence: CASSVSGSSTDTQYF.

This chain uses TRBV6-6 with TRBJ1-2; tentatively, D is TRBD1 (5 bases). Deletions cut 0 bases from V and 8 bases from J, with 10 bases between. The CDR3 contains 13 residues. The germline V gene encodes CDR1 MNHNY and CDR2 SVGAGI (reference sequence). Here the CDR3 DNA reads TGTGCCAGCAGTTACTCCACCGGGGCCGGCTACACCTTC. This gives the protein CASSYSTGAGYTF.